Listed below are T cell receptor beta chains from one sample, sequenced in a study of Tregs in tolerant kidney transplant recipients. The assay was immunoSEQ multiplex PCR, and TCRdb's table has in-frame clones only and misses some. Seen here are 75,000 to 95,000 clones, over 85% observed once, and the top ten hold around 4.5%. The sequenced sample was CD8+ T cells from blood. These receptors came from a human donor in good health. CDR3s include the opening cysteine and the closing phenylalanine or tryptophan. A D gene is named only where the DNA matches it firmly. Clone size is not always given. Where it is, it says once, few, many or a class for expanded clones.

size	V	D	J	DNA	CDR3
.	TRBV6-5	.	TRBJ1-1	TGTGCCAGCAGTTACTCGGGGGGGGTGCAGACTGAAGCTTTCTTT	CASSYSGGVQTEAFF
.	TRBV29-1	TRBD1	TRBJ2-2	TGCAGCGTTGAGACCGGGACAGGGAACACCGGGGAGCTGTTTTTT	CSVETGTGNTGELFF
medium-sized	TRBV4-2	.	TRBJ2-5	TGTGCCAGCAGCCACAGGGAGCAAGAGACCCAGTACTTC	CASSHREQETQYF
.	TRBV29-1	.	TRBJ1-2	TGCAGCGTTGAAGGTCCAGGACCGGGGAGGGGTGGCTACACCTTC	CSVEGPGPGRGGYTF
.	TRBV2	.	TRBJ1-1	TGTGCCAGCAGTGGGGCACCTGAAGCTTTCTTT	CASSGAPEAFF
.	TRBV7-9	.	TRBJ2-1	TGTGCCAGCAGCCTGGGCTACAATGAGCAGTTCTTC	CASSLGYNEQFF
once	TRBV11-2	.	TRBJ2-7	TGTGCCAGCACCTCCTTCGGGACTCAAAACTACGAGCAGTACTTC	CASTSFGTQNYEQYF
.	TRBV10-2	.	TRBJ2-7	TGCGCCAGCAGTGTGGGCCATGGAACATTCAGCTCCTACGAGCAGTACTTC	CASSVGHGTFSSYEQYF
.	TRBV9	TRBD1	TRBJ2-2	TGTGCCAGCAGCGCCGGGACAGGAAACACCGGGGAGCTGTTTTTT	CASSAGTGNTGELFF
few	TRBV7-9	.	TRBJ2-2	TGTGCCAGCGGCAGAAAAGTCCGGTCCACCACCGGGGAGCTGTTTTTT	CASGRKVRSTTGELFF
.	TRBV7-9	.	TRBJ2-3	TGTGCCAGCAGCCTTCGCACAGATACGCAGTATTTT	CASSLRTDTQYF
.	TRBV19	TRBD2	TRBJ2-2	TGTGCCAGCCTGCTAGCGGGGGCGAACACCGGGGAGCTGTTTTTT	CASLLAGANTGELFF
.	TRBV25-1	.	TRBJ1-2	TGTGCCAGCAGTGAAAGAGGGATCGATGGCTACACCTTC	CASSERGIDGYTF
.	TRBV7-6	.	TRBJ1-1	TGTGCCAGCAGCTTAGAGGGCAGGTCGGACACTGAAGCTTTCTTT	CASSLEGRSDTEAFF
.	TRBV5-4	TRBD2	TRBJ2-7	TGTGCCAGCAGCACCTGGACTAGCGGGGGGACATACGAGCAGTACTTC	CASSTWTSGGTYEQYF
.	TRBV27	.	TRBJ2-2	TGTGCCAGCAGAACCGGGAGGAACACCGGGGAGCTGTTTTTT	CASRTGRNTGELFF
.	TRBV25-1	TRBD2	TRBJ2-1	TGTGCCAGCAGTGAATGGGTGCGGGAGGTCCCTAATGAGCAGTTCTTC	CASSEWVREVPNEQFF
.	TRBV5-4	.	TRBJ2-7	TGTGCCAGCAGCTATGGACCCTACGAGCAGTACTTC	CASSYGPYEQYF
.	TRBV9	.	TRBJ1-1	TGTGCCAGCAGCGACGGAATGAACCCTGAAGCTTTCTTT	CASSDGMNPEAFF
.	TRBV5-5	TRBD1	TRBJ2-7	TGTGCCAGCAGCGTCAGGACAGGACCCTACGAGCAGTACTTC	CASSVRTGPYEQYF
.	TRBV13	.	TRBJ1-2	TGTGCCAGCAGCTCGGGACGGGACACCTATGGCTACACCTTC	CASSSGRDTYGYTF
once	TRBV27	.	TRBJ2-1	TGTGCCAGCAGTTTCGGGGGACGTGAGCAGTTCTTC	CASSFGGREQFF
.	TRBV30	.	TRBJ2-7	TGTGCCTGGAGTGCAGGGTTCGACGAGCAGTACTTC	CAWSAGFDEQYF
.	TRBV30	.	TRBJ1-2	TGTGCCTGGAGTCTGACAGCCGGCTACACCTTC	CAWSLTAGYTF
once	TRBV7-8	.	TRBJ1-4	TGTGCCAGCAGCCTAAGGGTCCCTGGGACTGCTGATGAAAAACTGTTTTTT	CASSLRVPGTADEKLFF
few	TRBV2	TRBD1	TRBJ2-7	TGTGCCAGCAGGGAATACAGGGGGGAGTATGACGAGCAGTACTTC	CASREYRGEYDEQYF
.	TRBV7-7	.	TRBJ2-3	TGTGCCAGCAGCTTAGTATTCACAGATACGCAGTATTTT	CASSLVFTDTQYF
.	TRBV7-9	.	TRBJ1-5	TGTGCCAGCAGCCCCGGGACGGTTAGCAATCAGCCCCAGCATTTT	CASSPGTVSNQPQHF
.	TRBV5-1	.	TRBJ2-2	TGCGCCAGCAGCTTGGAAGGCACCGGGGAGCTGTTTTTT	CASSLEGTGELFF
.	TRBV6-1	TRBD2	TRBJ2-7	TGTGCCAGCAGTGAGGGGACTAGCGGGGGGACCTACGAGCAGTACTTC	CASSEGTSGGTYEQYF
.	TRBV25-1	.	TRBJ2-1	TGTGCCAGCAGCGGGCCTCGGGAGCAGTTCTTC	CASSGPREQFF
.	TRBV6-1	TRBD2	TRBJ2-7	TGTGCCAGCCGAATTCGGGAGGGGTTGTACGAGCAGTACTTC	CASRIREGLYEQYF
.	TRBV7-9	.	TRBJ2-3	TGTGCCAGCAGCTATCTCAGGGGTGTCGGCACAGATACGCAGTATTTT	CASSYLRGVGTDTQYF
.	TRBV6-4	TRBD2	TRBJ2-1	TGTGCCAGCAGTGAGCGGCGGGAGGGCTGGAATGAGCAGTTCTTC	CASSERREGWNEQFF
.	TRBV2	TRBD1	TRBJ1-6	TGTGCCAGCAGTGAAGCAGGCACCTTGACAGGGACCATAAATTCACCCCTCCACTTT	CASSEAGTLTGTINSPLHF
.	TRBV27	TRBD2	TRBJ2-7	TGTGCCAGCAGTTTACATACTAGCGGGAGGGCTTTTTCCTACGAGCAGTACTTC	CASSLHTSGRAFSYEQYF
.	TRBV9	.	TRBJ2-1	TGTGCCAGCAGCGTAGAGGGGGGACAGTTCGAGCAGTTCTTC	CASSVEGGQFEQFF
.	TRBV7-6	.	TRBJ1-5	TGTGCCAGCAGCCCCAAGGGGGGCAATCAGCCCCAGCATTTT	CASSPKGGNQPQHF
.	TRBV5-1	.	TRBJ2-5	TGCGCCAGCAGCTACTGGGGGGGGGCCGAGACCCAGTACTTC	CASSYWGGAETQYF
once	TRBV19	TRBD1	TRBJ1-1	TGTGCCAGTAGTTTCCGGGACAGGGGGCTTATTGAAGCTTTCTTT	CASSFRDRGLIEAFF